The 5 T cell receptor beta chains presented below share a single source sample, sequenced in a study of shared clonotypes between healthy human individuals. Profiling relied on immunoSEQ multiplex PCR, and the TCRdb table lists in-frame clones only, not all of them. The sample holds about 2.4 million clones, just over 90% seen once. The specimen sequenced was naive CD4+ T cells sorted from blood. The subset here: CD45RA+ positively selected. The source of these receptors is a man aged 18 to 29 in good health.

The gene calls are TRBV19 and TRBJ1-1; D gene uncertain. The V end lost 3 bases, the J end lost 2 bases, and 10 bases lay between the germline ends. Looked up from germline, CDR1 is LNHDA and CDR2 is SQIVND (reference sequence). The CDR3 runs 14 residues. The CDR3 DNA is TGTGCCAGTAGTATCCGTACACGAAACACTGAAGCTTTCTTT. Residues: CASSIRTRNTEAFF.

The chain is built from TRBV4-1 and TRBJ2-7, with TRBD2 identical over 10 bases. J gave up 0 bases and V 0 bases, and 2 bases lay outside the gene matches. Per germline, CDR1 MGHRA and CDR2 YSYEKL. This CDR3 is built from 16 residues. The CDR3 DNA sequence: TGCGCCAGCAGCCAAGAAATAGCGGGGGGCTCCTACGAGCAGTACTTC. Residues: CASSQEIAGGSYEQYF.

The V and J genes are TRBV7-2 and TRBJ1-3, with D unclear. Germline lookup yields CDR1 SGHTA and CDR2 FQGNSA. CDR3 length: 12 amino acids. The germline V and J ends were trimmed by 3 bases and 8 bases, with 8 bases remaining between them. The CDR3 DNA reads as TGTGCCAGCAGCTTTGGGAGTGACACCATATATTTT. Translation: CASSFGSDTIYF.

The chain carries TRBV28 and TRBJ2-7; the D call may be TRBD1 or TRBD2 (6 bases each). The CDR3 runs 13 residues. Germline values: CDR1 MDHEN, CDR2 SYDVKM. The ends were cut back, 7 bases at V and 1 base at J, with 11 bases in the middle. The CDR3 is CASIRGGSYEQYF. CDR3 bases: TGTGCCAGCATTCGAGGGGGGTCCTACGAGCAGTACTTC.

This clone was seen a single time. The chain carries TRBV6-1 and TRBJ2-7; D is possibly TRBD1 (5 bases). Looked up from germline, CDR1 is MNHNS and CDR2 is SASEGT. Trimming took 1 base from V and 3 from J, leaving 13 bases between them. This CDR3 spans 15 amino acids. In nucleotides, the CDR3 is TGTGCCAGCAGTGAAGGCGGAAGGGGCCACTACGAGCAGTACTTC. Protein product: CASSEGGRGHYEQYF.